The present T cell receptor beta chain was sequenced within a study of CD8 T cells in Susac syndrome. The RNA input was roughly 0.45 to 1 ug, and it was reverse transcribed with random hexamers. TCRdb ran MiXCR on the immunoSEQ multiplex PCR reads and lists one entry per CDR3 protein. The sample records around 190,000 distinct CDR3 sequences, approximately 93% being singletons. The CDR3 has 16 residues. Trimming cost V 3 bases and J 8 bases; bases outside gene matches: 8. Germline V lookup: CDR1 ENHRY, CDR2 SYGVKD. The control group consisted of healthy donors matched for age and sex. TEMRA cells were FACS-enriched, with CD8+ and CD4+ T cells isolated negatively.

This chain uses TRBV10-3 with TRBJ1-6; the match to TRBD1 covers 9 bases. Sequenced material: CD4+ T cells from PBMCs. The sequence was obtained from a human donor in good health. The chain's CDR3 is CAISDGRTGVDSPLHF. The CDR3 DNA reads as TGTGCCATCAGTGACGGAAGGACAGGGGTGGATTCACCCCTCCACTTT.